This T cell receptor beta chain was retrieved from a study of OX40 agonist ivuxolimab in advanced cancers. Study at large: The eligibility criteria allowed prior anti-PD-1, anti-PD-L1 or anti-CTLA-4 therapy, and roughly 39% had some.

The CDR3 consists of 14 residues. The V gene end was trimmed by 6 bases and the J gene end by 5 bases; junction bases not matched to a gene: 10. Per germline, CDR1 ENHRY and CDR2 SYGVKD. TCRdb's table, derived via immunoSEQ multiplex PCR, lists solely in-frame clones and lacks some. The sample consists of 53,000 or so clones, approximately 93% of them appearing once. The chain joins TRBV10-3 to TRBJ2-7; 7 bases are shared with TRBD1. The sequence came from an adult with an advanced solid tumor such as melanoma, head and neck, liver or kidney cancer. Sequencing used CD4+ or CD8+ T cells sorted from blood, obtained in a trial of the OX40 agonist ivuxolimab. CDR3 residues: CAIRNRGSIDEQYF. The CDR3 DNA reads TGTGCCATCAGGAACAGGGGAAGTATCGACGAGCAGTACTTC.